This TCR beta chain was sequenced during a study of CD8 T cells in ankylosing spondylitis. CDR1 is ENHRY and CDR2 is SYGVKD in the germline V gene. V was pared by 3 bases and J by 5 bases, with 7 bases of the junction left unmatched. This CDR3 is 14 amino acids long. TCRdb re-analysed the 5' RACE reads in MiXCR, keeping a single row per CDR3 protein. The sample holds about 300,000 distinct CDR3 sequences; around 10% are singletons and the top ten take roughly a tenth. This clonotype was observed at least ten times. Its antigen is not known. Study results and caveats: Earlier work had already found some motif variants in reactive arthritis synovial fluid and blood.

V usage is TRBV10-3 and J usage is TRBJ2-7; 7 bases line up with TRBD1. The receptor's source is a female donor with ankylosing spondylitis or in good health (not recorded which). Sequenced sample: blood, either unsorted or a sorted T cell fraction (not recorded which). The CDR3 protein is CAISEGTVEDEQYF. Here the CDR3 DNA reads TGTGCCATCAGTGAAGGGACAGTGGAGGACGAGCAGTACTTC.